A selection of T cell receptor beta chains follows, all from one sample in a study of PD-1 blockade in classical Hodgkin lymphoma. TCRdb's copy holds only in-frame clones and misses some; the assay was immunoSEQ multiplex PCR. This sample has 20,000 to 25,000 clones, with about two thirds found just once. The source material was peripheral blood mononuclear cells (PBMCs), sampled at baseline. The receptors were gathered from a human donor with classical Hodgkin lymphoma. CDR3s include the opening cysteine and the closing phenylalanine or tryptophan. The D gene is left open where the match is weak. Clone size, where shown, is once, few, many, or a class for clones that have expanded.

J | D | V | size | DNA | CDR3
TRBJ1-2 | - | TRBV28 | few | TGTGCCAGCAGTCCTGACACTTATGGCTACACCTTC | CASSPDTYGYTF
TRBJ1-3 | - | TRBV6-5 | - | TGTGCCAGCAGTTACTCGGAATCAGGGGCAGGAAACACCATATATTTT | CASSYSESGAGNTIYF
TRBJ2-3 | TRBD2 | TRBV9 | - | TGTGCCAGCAGCCCCGGGACTAGCGGGGGAAACACAGATACGCAGTATTTT | CASSPGTSGGNTDTQYF
TRBJ2-3 | - | TRBV4-2 | few | TGTGCCAGCAGCCAACAGGCAGCAGGGGCCAGCACAGATACGCAGTATTTT | CASSQQAAGASTDTQYF
TRBJ2-3 | TRBD1 | TRBV4-1 | - | TGCGCCAGCAGCTGGCAGGGGGTTGGGTCATCCACAGATACGCAGTATTTT | CASSWQGVGSSTDTQYF
TRBJ2-7 | - | TRBV19 | - | TGTGCCAGTAGTAGAGGGGGAGTGGGGGTCTACGAGCAGTACTTC | CASSRGGVGVYEQYF
TRBJ2-7 | TRBD2 | TRBV4-3 | - | TGCGCCAGCAGCCAAGACTGGACTAGAGTATACTACGAGCAGTACTTC | CASSQDWTRVYYEQYF
TRBJ2-5 | - | TRBV2 | few | TGTGCCAGCAGAAAAAACAGGGCGGAGACCCAGTACTTC | CASRKNRAETQYF
TRBJ2-1 | - | TRBV6-5 | once | TGTGCCAGCAGGACACTATCCGAGCAGTTCTTC | CASRTLSEQFF
TRBJ2-2 | - | TRBV11-3 | few | TGTGCCAGCAGCTTAAACACCGGGGAGCTGTTTTTT | CASSLNTGELFF
TRBJ1-2 | - | TRBV28 | medium-sized | TGTGCCGGCCAAAACGGGGGGGACGGATTCTATGGCTACACCTTC | CAGQNGGDGFYGYTF
TRBJ2-7 | - | TRBV27 | - | TGTGCCAGCAGTAGCTTGAACGGGGTTACCTACGAGCAGTACTTC | CASSSLNGVTYEQYF
TRBJ2-7 | - | TRBV28 | - | TGTGCCAGCAGTCTTACTTACTACGAGCAGTACTTC | CASSLTYYEQYF
TRBJ1-3 | TRBD1 | TRBV28 | few | TGTGCCAGCAGTTTATTAGGGACAGCAGGAAACTCTGGAAACACCATATATTTT | CASSLLGTAGNSGNTIYF
TRBJ1-6 | - | TRBV4-3 | - | TGCGCCAGCAGCCTCAACAGGGTGGGATCACCCCTCCACTTT | CASSLNRVGSPLHF
TRBJ1-2 | - | TRBV11-2 | few | TGTGCCAGCAGCTTAGAGTTGGGGATTAGCTATGGCTACACCTTC | CASSLELGISYGYTF
TRBJ1-1 | - | TRBV28 | - | TGTGCCAGCAGTTTATTGGGCAGCTCCACTGAAGCTTTCTTT | CASSLLGSSTEAFF
TRBJ2-7 | - | TRBV6-5 | - | TGTGCCAGCAGTTACACTTCGGCAGTTAGCACCTACGAGCAGTACTTC | CASSYTSAVSTYEQYF
TRBJ1-2 | - | TRBV6-6 | - | TGTGCCCTAGGAGCCCCCCTGGATGGCTACACCTTC | CALGAPLDGYTF
TRBJ2-7 | - | TRBV10-1 | - | TGCGCCAGCAGTCCAGTCTCCTACGAGCAGTACTTC | CASSPVSYEQYF
TRBJ2-2 | TRBD2 | TRBV15 | once | TGTGCCACCAGCAGAGACCCAAGCGGGGGAAACACCGGGGAGCTGTTTTTT | CATSRDPSGGNTGELFF
TRBJ2-5 | - | TRBV28 | - | TGTGCCAGCAGTTTCGCGGCCTTTCAGTACTTC | CASSFAAFQYF